Below, 28 T cell receptor beta chains from the same sample are listed, as sequenced in a study of technical replicates of blood from several donors. Profiled with immunoSEQ multiplex PCR; TCRdb holds only in-frame clones, not every one. Of 50,000 to 80,000 clones listed, 88% are singletons. Input material: PBMCs. The receptor source for this set is a human donor in good health. Some clones in this sample may be carry-over from other donors' samples.

The CDR3 DNA reads as TGTGCCAGCAGTGACAAAGGGGGGGACACTGAAGCTTTCTTT. Amino acid sequence: CASSDKGGDTEAFF. V is TRBV2 and J is TRBJ1-1; D might be TRBD1 (6 bases). The CDR3 runs to 14 residues. Germline V lookup: CDR1 SNHLY, CDR2 FYNNEI. V lost 3 bases and J 3 bases, leaving 11 bases between the germline ends.

The rearrangement links TRBV9 to TRBJ2-5; D is perhaps TRBD2 (5 bases). Germline CDR1 reads SGDLS; CDR2 reads YYNGEE. The CDR3 runs 13 residues. Trimming pared 6 bases from V and 2 bases from J, leaving 11 bases between. CDR3 protein: CASNRGTQETQYF. The CDR3 DNA follows: TGTGCCAGCAACCGGGGAACACAAGAGACCCAGTACTTC.

The chain couples TRBV19 to TRBJ2-7, with TRBD2 identical over 9 bases. The CDR3 sequence is 13 residues long. After removal of 3 bases from V and 7 bases from J, the junction contained 4 bases not matched to a gene. CDR1 LNHDA and CDR2 SQIVND come from the germline V gene (reference sequence). CDR3 residues: CASSIAGGLEQYF. CDR3 in DNA: TGTGCCAGTAGTATCGCGGGGGGGCTTGAGCAGTACTTC.

The genes are TRBV15 and TRBJ2-3; 11 bases match TRBD2. V trimming: 3 bases; J trimming: 4 bases; junction bases outside the gene matches: 6. This CDR3 has 16 amino acids. Per the germline V gene, CDR1 is LNHNV and CDR2 is YYDKDF (reference sequence). The CDR3 nucleotides are TGTGCCACCAGCAGTCAACTAGCGGGAGACCCAGATACGCAGTATTTT. This codes for CATSSQLAGDPDTQYF.

The rearrangement joins TRBV2 to TRBJ2-5; 7 positions match TRBD2. Trimming cost V 7 bases and J 1 base; bases outside gene matches: 9. The CDR3 spans 15 residues. Germline CDR1 is SNHLY and CDR2 is FYNNEI. The CDR3 region is CASNRAGRIQETQYF. CDR3 in DNA: TGTGCCAGCAATAGAGCGGGGCGTATCCAAGAGACCCAGTACTTC.

This clone was seen once. This chain joins TRBV19 and TRBJ2-3, with 12 bases identical to TRBD2. Germline CDR1 and CDR2: LNHDA and SQIVND (reference sequence). Germline trimming cut 4 bases from V and 4 bases from J; bases unmatched to any gene: 9. The CDR3 loop spans 17 amino acids. This chain's CDR3 is CASSRASGGAEADTQYF. The CDR3 coding sequence is TGTGCCAGTAGTAGGGCTAGCGGGGGGGCCGAGGCAGATACGCAGTATTTT.

This clone was picked up a small number of times. J is TRBJ1-1 and V is TRBV30; 7 bases align to TRBD1. Germline loops: CDR1 GTSNPN, CDR2 SVGIG (reference sequence). This CDR3 is 16 amino acids long. With V trimmed by 5 bases and J by 0 bases, 12 bases remained unmatched. The CDR3 here is CAWLGQSELLNTEAFF. In nucleotides, the CDR3 is TGTGCCTGGTTGGGACAGTCCGAACTATTGAACACTGAAGCTTTCTTT. The whole variable domain, remainder taken from reference TRBV30 and TRBJ1-1, is SQTIHQWPATLVQPVGSPLSLECTVEGTSNPNLYWYRQAAGRGLQLLFYSVGIGQISSEVPQNLSASRPQDRQFILSSKKLLLSDSGFYLCAWLGQSELLNTEAFFGQGTRLTVV.

V and J are TRBV5-5 and TRBJ2-3; 9 positions agree with TRBD2. V was clipped by 2 bases and J by 3 bases; unmatched bases: 1. The CDR3 length is 14 residues. CDR1 and CDR2 from the germline V gene are SGHKS and YYEKEE (reference sequence). The CDR3 nucleotides are TGTGCCAGCAGCTTTCTAGCGGGAACAGATACGCAGTATTTT. Residues: CASSFLAGTDTQYF.

The V and J genes are TRBV6-5 and TRBJ2-3; 10 bases align to TRBD2. After removal of 2 bases from V and 11 bases from J, the junction contained 13 bases not matched to a gene. The CDR3 contains 16 residues. Germline CDR1 reads MNHEY; CDR2 reads SVGAGI. The CDR3 loop reads CASSYRLAGEVDEQYF. CDR3 DNA: TGTGCCAGCAGTTACCGGCTAGCGGGGGAGGTGGATGAGCAGTATTTT.

The J gene is TRBJ2-4, the V gene TRBV5-6; possible D gene TRBD2, 5 bases. CDR3 size: 13 residues. Germline values: CDR1 SGHDT, CDR2 YYEEEE. V lost 0 bases to trimming and J lost 8 bases, with 9 bases between them. The CDR3 coding sequence is TGTGCCAGCAGCTTGGCCGGGGAAGACATTCAGTACTTC. It codes for CASSLAGEDIQYF. Full variable domain (missing parts from reference TRBV5-6 and TRBJ2-4): DAGVTQSPTHLIKTRGQQVTLRCSPKSGHDTVSWYQQALGQGPQFIFQYYEEEERQRGNFPDRFSGHQFPNYSSELNVNALLLGDSALYLCASSLAGEDIQYFGAGTRLSVL.

The chain combines TRBV15 with TRBJ2-7; D call uncertain. This CDR3 comprises 15 residues. CDR1 and CDR2 from the germline V gene are LNHNV and YYDKDF (reference sequence). V gave up 0 bases and J gave up 2 bases, with 11 bases separating them. DNA for the CDR3: TGTGCCACCAGCAGAGATGTCGCAGGTCCCTACGAGCAGTACTTC. This sequence encodes CATSRDVAGPYEQYF.

This clone was seen just once. The V call is TRBV18, the J call TRBJ2-3; 8 bases align to TRBD2. The germline gives CDR1 KGHSH, CDR2 LQKENI. The length of the CDR3 is 14 residues. Losses at the gene ends were 4 bases for V and 6 bases for J; bases not matched to a gene: 6. The CDR3 loop reads CASSLSGSPDTQYF. The CDR3 bases are TGTGCCAGCTCACTCAGCGGGAGCCCTGATACGCAGTATTTT.

The chain links TRBV6-6 to TRBJ2-1; 9 bases align to TRBD2. This CDR3 has 13 amino acids. V lost 7 bases, J lost 8 bases, and 6 bases stayed unmatched. Germline lookup yields CDR1 MNHNY and CDR2 SVGAGI (reference sequence). In DNA, the CDR3 is TGTGCCAGCAATGAGGGCGGGAGGGATGAGCAGTTCTTC. This gives the protein CASNEGGRDEQFF.

This chain links TRBV14 with TRBJ2-7; D is ambiguous. Germline V gene sequence: CDR1 SGHDN, CDR2 FVKESK. The CDR3 contains 16 residues. V lost 3 bases, J lost 0 bases, and 15 bases lay in between. In nucleotides, the CDR3 is TGTGCCAGCAGCCAGGATTGGGCCGGAATCTCCTACGAGCAGTACTTC. Translating gives CASSQDWAGISYEQYF.

The chain uses TRBV19 and TRBJ1-1; D is ambiguous. Deletions cut 4 bases from V and 5 bases from J, with 11 bases between. The germline gives CDR1 LNHDA, CDR2 SQIVND (reference sequence). There are 13 residues in the CDR3. This chain's CDR3 is CASSTIPGTEAFF. DNA for the CDR3: TGTGCCAGTAGTACGATCCCGGGGACTGAAGCTTTCTTT.

The rearrangement links TRBV7-8 to TRBJ2-1; possible D gene TRBD2, 6 bases. Germline V gene lookup returns CDR1 SGHVS and CDR2 FQNEAQ. CDR3 length equals 17 residues. V lost 1 base, J lost 0 bases, and 13 bases lay in between. DNA of the CDR3: TGTGCCAGCAGCTTAGTGGGCGGGACCCTCTCCTACAATGAGCAGTTCTTC. It specifies CASSLVGGTLSYNEQFF.

This sequence joins TRBV7-8 and TRBJ2-6, with unresolved D. The CDR3 contains 11 residues. V lost 5 bases, J lost 8 bases, and 4 bases lay in between. Per the germline V gene, CDR1 is SGHVS and CDR2 is FQNEAQ. CDR3 loop: CASSPSNVLTF. The CDR3 DNA is TGTGCCAGCAGCCCTTCCAACGTCCTGACTTTC.

The chain carries TRBV4-2 and TRBJ2-7; TRBD2 aligns across 8 bases. With V trimmed by 4 bases and J by 2 bases, 4 bases remained unmatched. The CDR3 extends over 14 amino acids. Germline V gene lookup returns CDR1 LGHNA and CDR2 YNFKEQ. The CDR3 DNA is TGTGCCAGCAGCCCAGCGGGAGTCACCTACGAGCAGTACTTC. Amino acids: CASSPAGVTYEQYF.

The J gene is TRBJ2-5, the V gene TRBV6-6, with 7 bases aligning to TRBD1. From germline, CDR1 is MNHNY and CDR2 SVGAGI (reference sequence). This CDR3 is built from 15 residues. V gave up 6 bases and J gave up 5 bases; unmatched junction bases: 12. The CDR3 DNA reads as TGTGCCAGCAGCCACCTCGGCGACAGGGTGGAGACCCAGTACTTC. Protein sequence: CASSHLGDRVETQYF.

The rearrangement joins TRBV5-8 to TRBJ1-3, with D perhaps matching TRBD1 (6 bases). The CDR3 consists of 15 residues. Trimming removed 0 bases from V and 2 bases from J, with 9 bases in between. Looked up from germline, CDR1 is SGHTS and CDR2 is YDEGEE. The CDR3 spells CASSLGQVPGNTIYF. CDR3 in DNA: TGTGCCAGCAGCTTGGGACAGGTCCCTGGAAACACCATATATTTT.

The chain combines TRBV6-4 with TRBJ2-1; TRBD2 is a possible D gene (6 bases). CDR3 length: 14 amino acids. Trimming took 5 bases from V and 12 from J, leaving 20 bases between them. Germline loops: CDR1 MRHNA, CDR2 SNTAGT. CDR3 residues: CASSPGRSGVGQFF. As DNA, the CDR3 is TGTGCCAGCAGTCCGGGACGATCGGGAGTCGGGCAGTTCTTC.

This clone appeared a few times. The CDR3 sequence is CASRDLSGAYEQYF. The CDR3 region has the DNA TGCGCCAGCAGGGATTTATCAGGGGCTTACGAGCAGTACTTC. The genes are TRBV10-2 and TRBJ2-7; weak D call: TRBD1 (6 bases). The CDR3 has 14 amino acids. Germline assignment: CDR1 WSHSY and CDR2 SAAADI. Trimming removed 6 bases from V and 4 bases from J, with 16 bases in between.

This clone was seen only once. The rearrangement joins TRBV30 to TRBJ2-5; D remains ambiguous. From germline, CDR1 is GTSNPN and CDR2 SVGIG (reference sequence). The CDR3 spans 11 residues. The V end lost 2 bases, the J end lost 5 bases, and 6 bases lay between the germline ends. This chain's CDR3 is CAWSIEETQYF. The CDR3 region has the DNA TGTGCCTGGAGTATAGAGGAGACCCAGTACTTC.

The V call is TRBV6-5, the J call TRBJ2-1, with TRBD2 as a possible D gene (6 bases). Germline lookup yields CDR1 MNHEY and CDR2 SVGAGI. CDR3 length equals 13 residues. Trimming shortened V by 2 bases and J by 9 bases, and 11 bases separated the two germline ends. The CDR3 sequence is CASSYASEGEQFF. Here the CDR3 DNA reads TGTGCCAGCAGTTACGCTAGCGAAGGTGAGCAGTTCTTC.

The chain couples TRBV30 to TRBJ2-7; 9 positions agree with TRBD1. The CDR3 is made up of 15 amino acids. Trimming at V came to 4 bases and at J to 2 bases, leaving 9 bases not matched to a gene. Per the germline V gene, CDR1 is GTSNPN and CDR2 is SVGIG (reference sequence). The CDR3 DNA follows: TGTGCCTGGAAAAAAGGACAGGGGACGACCTACGAGCAGTACTTC. Its protein is CAWKKGQGTTYEQYF.

J is TRBJ2-1 and V is TRBV27; 8 nucleotides agree with TRBD2. Germline V gene data show CDR1 as MNHEY and CDR2 as SMNVEV (reference sequence). The CDR3 has 16 residues. V trimming: 3 bases; J trimming: 2 bases; junction bases outside the gene matches: 6. The CDR3 DNA follows: TGTGCCAGCAGTTTTCACACTAGCGGAACCTACAATGAGCAGTTCTTC. It codes for CASSFHTSGTYNEQFF.

The chain uses TRBV30 and TRBJ2-7; D possibly corresponds to TRBD1 (5 bases). The germline gives CDR1 GTSNPN, CDR2 SVGIG (reference sequence). V shed 3 bases and J shed 0 bases, with 15 bases lying between them. The CDR3 consists of 15 residues. Here the CDR3 DNA reads TGTGCCTGGAGCCGAAGGGGTCCGAGCTCCTACGAGCAGTACTTC. It yields the protein CAWSRRGPSSYEQYF.

The chain links TRBV10-3 to TRBJ2-1; D gene unclear. CDR3 length equals 12 residues. Germline-derived CDR1 and CDR2 are ENHRY and SYGVKD. The V end was cut by 5 bases, the J end by 3 bases, with 5 bases between. The CDR3 nucleotides read TGTGCCATCAGTTCGGGCTACAATGAGCAGTTCTTC. It translates to CAISSGYNEQFF.